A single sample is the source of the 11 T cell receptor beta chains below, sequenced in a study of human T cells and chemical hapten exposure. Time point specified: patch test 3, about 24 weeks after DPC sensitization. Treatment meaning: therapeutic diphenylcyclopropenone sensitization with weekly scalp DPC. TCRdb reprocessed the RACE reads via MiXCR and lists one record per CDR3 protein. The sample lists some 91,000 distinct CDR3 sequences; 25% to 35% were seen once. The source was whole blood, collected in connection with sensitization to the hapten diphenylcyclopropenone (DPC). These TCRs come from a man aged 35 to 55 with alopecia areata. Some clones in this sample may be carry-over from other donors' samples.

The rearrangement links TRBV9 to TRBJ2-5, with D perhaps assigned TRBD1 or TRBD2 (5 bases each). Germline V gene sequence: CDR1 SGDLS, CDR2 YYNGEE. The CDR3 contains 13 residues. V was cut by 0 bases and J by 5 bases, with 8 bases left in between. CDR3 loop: CASSVAGPETQYF. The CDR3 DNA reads TGTGCCAGCAGCGTAGCGGGGCCGGAGACCCAGTACTTC. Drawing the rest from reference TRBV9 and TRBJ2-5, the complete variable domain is DSGVTQTPKHLITATGQRVTLRCSPRSGDLSVYWYQQSLDQGLQFLIQYYNGEERAKGNILERFSAQQFPDLHSELNLSSLELGDSALYFCASSVAGPETQYFGPGTRLLVL.

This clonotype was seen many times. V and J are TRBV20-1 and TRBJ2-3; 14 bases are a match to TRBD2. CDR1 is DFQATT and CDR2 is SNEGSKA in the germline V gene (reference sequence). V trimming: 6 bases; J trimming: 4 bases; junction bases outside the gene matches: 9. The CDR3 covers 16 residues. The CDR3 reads CSAHDWTSGRPDTQYF. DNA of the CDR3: TGCAGTGCACACGACTGGACTAGCGGGAGGCCAGATACGCAGTATTTT.

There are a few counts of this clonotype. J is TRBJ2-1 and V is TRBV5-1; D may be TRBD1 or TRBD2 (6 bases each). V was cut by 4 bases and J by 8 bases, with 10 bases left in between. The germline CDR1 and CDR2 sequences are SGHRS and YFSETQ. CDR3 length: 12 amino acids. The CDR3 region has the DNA TGCGCCAGCAGCCCGGGGGCCTATGAGCAGTTCTTC. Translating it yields CASSPGAYEQFF.

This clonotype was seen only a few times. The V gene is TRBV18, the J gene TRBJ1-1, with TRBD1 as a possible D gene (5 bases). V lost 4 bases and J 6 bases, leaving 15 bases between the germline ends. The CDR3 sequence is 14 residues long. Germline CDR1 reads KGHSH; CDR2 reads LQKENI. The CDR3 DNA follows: TGTGCCAGCTCACTTTCGCTAGCGGGGGCTGAAGCTTTCTTT. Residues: CASSLSLAGAEAFF.

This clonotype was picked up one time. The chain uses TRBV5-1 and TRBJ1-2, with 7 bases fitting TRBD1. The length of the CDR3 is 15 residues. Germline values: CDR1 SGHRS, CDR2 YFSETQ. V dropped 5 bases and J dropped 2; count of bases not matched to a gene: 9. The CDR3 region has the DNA TGCGCCAGCAGTTCCTTAACGGGACAGAACTATGGCTACACCTTC. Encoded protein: CASSSLTGQNYGYTF.

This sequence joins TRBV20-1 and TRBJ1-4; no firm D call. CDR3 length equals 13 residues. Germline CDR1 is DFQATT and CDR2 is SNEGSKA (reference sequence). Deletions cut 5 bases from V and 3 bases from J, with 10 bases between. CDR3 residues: CSAPIISNEKLFF. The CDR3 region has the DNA TGCAGTGCTCCGATCATTTCTAATGAAAAACTGTTTTTT.

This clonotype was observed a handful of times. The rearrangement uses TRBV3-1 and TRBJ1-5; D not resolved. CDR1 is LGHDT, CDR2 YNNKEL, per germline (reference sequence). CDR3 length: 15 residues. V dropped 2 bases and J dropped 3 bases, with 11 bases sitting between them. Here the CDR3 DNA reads TGTGCCAGCAGCCAACATCCCGGCATCAATCAGCCCCAGCATTTT. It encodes CASSQHPGINQPQHF.

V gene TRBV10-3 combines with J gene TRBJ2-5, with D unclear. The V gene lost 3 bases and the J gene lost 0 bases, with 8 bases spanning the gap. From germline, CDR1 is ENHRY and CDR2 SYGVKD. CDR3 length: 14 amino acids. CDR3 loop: CAISDRRHQETQYF. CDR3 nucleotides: TGTGCCATCAGTGATCGGCGACACCAAGAGACCCAGTACTTC.

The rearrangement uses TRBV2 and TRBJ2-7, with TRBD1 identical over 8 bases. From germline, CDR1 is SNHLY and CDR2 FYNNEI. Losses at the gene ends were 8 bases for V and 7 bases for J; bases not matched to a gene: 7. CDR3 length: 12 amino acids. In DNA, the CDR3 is TGTGCCAGCGGGGACAGGACAGGAGAGCAGTACTTC. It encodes CASGDRTGEQYF. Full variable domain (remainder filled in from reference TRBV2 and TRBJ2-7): EPEVTQTPSHQVTQMGQEVILRCVPISNHLYFYWYRQILGQKVEFLVSFYNNEISEKSEIFDDQFSVERPDGSNFTLKIRSTKLEDSAMYFCASGDRTGEQYFGPGTRLTVT.

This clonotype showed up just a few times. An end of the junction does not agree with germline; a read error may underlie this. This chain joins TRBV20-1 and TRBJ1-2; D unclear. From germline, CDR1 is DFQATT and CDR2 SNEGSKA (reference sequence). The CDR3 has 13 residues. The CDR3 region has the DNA TGCAGTGCTAGAGCCAGAGCTAACTATGGCGACACCTTC. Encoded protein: CSARARANYGDTF.

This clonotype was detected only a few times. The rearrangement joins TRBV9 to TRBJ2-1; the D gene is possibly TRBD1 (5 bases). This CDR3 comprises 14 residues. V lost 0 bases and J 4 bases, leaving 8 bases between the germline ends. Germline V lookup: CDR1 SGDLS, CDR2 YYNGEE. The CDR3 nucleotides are TGTGCCAGCAGCGTAGGAAGACAGTACAATGAGCAGTTCTTC. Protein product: CASSVGRQYNEQFF.